Given below is one T cell receptor beta chain in context. Under the authors' procedure: Reference gene primer amplification yielded estimated nucleated cell counts. TCRdb's copy holds only in-frame clones and misses some; the assay was immunoSEQ multiplex PCR. That table furnishes V, J and clone size, whereas the DNA furnished D and trimming. The data show more than 85,000 clones, about 81% seen once. The length of the CDR3 is 13 residues. Germline V lookup: CDR1 MGHRA, CDR2 YSYEKL. The V and J ends lost 0 bases and 1 base respectively, with 4 bases between them. This specimen belongs to a study of blood T cell repertoires in COVID-19. Study-level information: The analysed material was cDNA or gDNA that came from T cells, B-cell-depleted T cells, or PBMCs.

The chain recombines TRBV4-1 with TRBJ2-7; D is uncertain. This receptor was obtained from a woman in her sixties with acute or convalescent COVID-19. The sequencing input was peripheral blood. DNA for the CDR3: TGCGCCAGCAGCCAAGATTATTCCTACGAGCAGTACTTC. Its translation: CASSQDYSYEQYF.